This entry lists 2 T cell receptor beta chains sequenced from one sample in a study of blood T cell repertoires in COVID-19. Method: immunoSEQ multiplex PCR; TCRdb's copy keeps in-frame clones and lacks some. The sample includes 25,000 to 35,000 clones, 83% seen only once; the top ten take about 25%. The specimen sequenced was peripheral blood. These receptors came from a man aged 65-85 years with active COVID-19.

This clone has just a few counts. The J gene is TRBJ2-1, the V gene TRBV19; D is possibly TRBD1 (5 bases). V lost 4 bases, J lost 0 bases, and 13 bases lay in between. CDR3 size: 16 residues. Germline V CDR1 and CDR2: LNHDA, SQIVND (reference sequence). This chain's CDR3 is CASSTSHDSSYNEQFF. The CDR3 bases are TGTGCCAGTAGTACCTCCCATGACAGCTCCTACAATGAGCAGTTCTTC.

This chain uses TRBV5-1 with TRBJ1-2; 8 bases line up with TRBD1. The CDR3 runs to 14 residues. Germline V lookup: CDR1 SGHRS, CDR2 YFSETQ. Germline trimming cut 4 bases from V and 4 bases from J; bases unmatched to any gene: 6. In DNA form, the CDR3 reads TGCGCCAGCAGCCCCGGGACAGGAGGCTATGGCTACACCTTC. Translation gives CASSPGTGGYGYTF.